This T cell receptor (beta chain) was documented in a study of blood T cell repertoires in COVID-19. As for the study in general: Some COVID-19 samples were acute and others convalescent; all came from the United States, Italy and Spain. Nucleic acid was either cDNA or gDNA, and it came from T cells, B-cell-depleted T cells, or PBMCs.

Participant-reported clinical history was the basis for cohort assignment. Resolution of symptoms, clearance, or two negative PCRs was present in recovered Cohort 3 donors. This table comes from immunoSEQ multiplex PCR, and its TCRdb copy is limited to in-frame clones, with some not included. The repertoire includes hundreds of thousands of clones, approximately 90% of them detected once, and roughly 6.2% sits in the top ten. Germline V CDR1 and CDR2: MGHRA, YSYEKL. The CDR3 contains 16 residues. V shed 1 base, J shed 4 bases, and the junction held 9 bases outside the gene matches. The TCR comes from a woman aged 40 to 50 who had recovered from COVID-19. Source material: PBMCs or T cells enriched from blood (not recorded which). The rearrangement uses TRBV4-1 and TRBJ1-2; 7 bases map to TRBD1. The CDR3 bases are TGCGCCAGCAGCCAAGGGGGACAGTGGATCCCCTATGGCTACACCTTC. It codes for CASSQGGQWIPYGYTF.